This TCR beta chain emerged from a study of T cells after yellow fever vaccination. Looked up from germline, CDR1 is SGHRS and CDR2 is YFSETQ. Trimming at V came to 5 bases and at J to 8 bases, leaving 7 bases not matched to a gene. This CDR3 has 14 amino acids. Using its own MiXCR run on the 5' RACE reads, TCRdb lists one record per CDR3 protein. The data hold approximately 330,000 distinct CDR3 sequences, with 4.1% observed a single time. This clonotype was counted at least ten times. This rearrangement joins TRBV5-1 to TRBJ2-1; 10 bases match TRBD1. The receptor comes from a man younger than 35 who received the YFV17D yellow fever vaccine. The input for sequencing was PBMCs, taken 5 days after the yellow fever booster vaccination. CDR3 coding DNA: TGCGCCAGCAGACTGGGACAGGGGCGCGATGAGCAGTTCTTC. Its protein is CASRLGQGRDEQFF.